These 28 T cell receptor beta chains share one sample of origin, sequenced in a study of cytomegalovirus exposure and HLA in healthy donors. The PCR was carried out with 60 Vbeta primers and 13 Jbeta primers. Measured with immunoSEQ multiplex PCR; TCRdb has only the in-frame clones, and not every one. The sample yields over 100,000 clones, around four fifths seen once. Source material: PBMCs. The receptors derive from a woman aged 35 to 49 in good health and CMV-seropositive.

The chain joins TRBV9 to TRBJ2-1, with D maybe TRBD1 (6 bases). This CDR3 contains 14 residues. Germline CDR1 SGDLS, CDR2 YYNGEE. V was clipped by 4 bases and J by 2 bases, with 10 bases between them. CDR3 loop: CASSYRDTYNEQFF. The CDR3 DNA reads as TGTGCCAGCAGCTACCGGGACACCTACAATGAGCAGTTCTTC.

The CDR3 DNA is TGTGCCAGCAGCCAAGACCCGAGTTCTGCGGAGACCCAGTACTTC. Translated, it gives CASSQDPSSAETQYF. The V gene is TRBV4-2, the J gene TRBJ2-5; D gene ambiguous. This CDR3 contains 15 residues. In germline, CDR1 is LGHNA, CDR2 YNFKEQ. Deletions cut 0 bases from V and 5 bases from J, with 13 bases between.

This chain joins TRBV10-3 and TRBJ2-1; TRBD2 matches 8 bases. The germline V gene encodes CDR1 ENHRY and CDR2 SYGVKD. The V segment lost 6 bases and the J segment 8 bases; nucleotides outside the gene matches: 9. There are 14 residues in the CDR3. The CDR3 DNA follows: TGTGCCATCAGGGGGAGCGGGGGAATGGATGAGCAGTTCTTC. Translated: CAIRGSGGMDEQFF.

The chain couples TRBV28 to TRBJ2-7, with a possible D match to TRBD1 (5 bases). The V gene's germline CDR1 is MDHEN and CDR2 SYDVKM. The CDR3 is 14 residues long. V shed 3 bases and J shed 7 bases, with 16 bases lying between them. CDR3 DNA sequence: TGTGCCAGCAGTTTTCGACGGACATTGAAAGAGCAGTACTTC. It codes for CASSFRRTLKEQYF.

This chain uses TRBV15 with TRBJ2-1; TRBD1 matches 7 bases. This CDR3 comprises 14 residues. The V gene end was trimmed by 5 bases and the J gene end by 5 bases; junction bases not matched to a gene: 6. Germline V CDR1 and CDR2: LNHNV, YYDKDF (reference sequence). CDR3 coding DNA: TGTGCCACCAGCGTGACAGGGCGCAACAATGAGCAGTTCTTC. Its protein product is CATSVTGRNNEQFF.

The V call is TRBV18, the J call TRBJ1-4; no definite D call. This CDR3 is 12 amino acids long. V gave up 2 bases and J gave up 7 bases, with 5 bases separating them. Germline-derived CDR1 and CDR2 are KGHSH and LQKENI. For the CDR3, the DNA is TGTGCCAGCTCACCAGGCCCTGAAAAACTGTTTTTT. This gives the protein CASSPGPEKLFF.

The chain uses TRBV5-6 and TRBJ2-1; 8 nucleotides agree with TRBD1. The CDR3 is made up of 17 amino acids. Germline V gives CDR1 SGHDT, CDR2 YYEEEE. Germline trimming cut 2 bases from V and 3 bases from J; bases unmatched to any gene: 10. For the CDR3, the DNA is TGTGCCAGCAGCTTAGATTTGGGACAGGCAAACTACAATGAGCAGTTCTTC. This gives the protein CASSLDLGQANYNEQFF.

The genes are TRBV18 and TRBJ2-5; TRBD1 is a possible D gene (5 bases). Judging by the DNA end, TRBJ2-7 fits better; the J call may be wrong. Germline loops: CDR1 KGHSH, CDR2 LQKENI. The CDR3 has 13 residues. The CDR3 DNA is TGTGCCAGCTCACCCCGGACAACCTACGAGCAGTACTTC. Its protein is CASSPRTTYEQYF.

This clone has only a few counts. The J gene is TRBJ2-5, the V gene TRBV5-6, with 9 bases aligning to TRBD2. Germline-derived CDR1 and CDR2 are SGHDT and YYEEEE. With V trimmed by 1 base and J by 5 bases, 9 bases remained unmatched. The CDR3 has 16 amino acids. CDR3 sequence: CASSLFTGTSRETQYF. CDR3 DNA: TGTGCCAGCAGCTTGTTCACCGGGACTAGCAGGGAGACCCAGTACTTC.

The V gene is TRBV7-9, the J gene TRBJ2-1; D possibly corresponds to TRBD1 (6 bases). Germline V gives CDR1 SEHNR, CDR2 FQNEAQ (reference sequence). The CDR3 totals 18 residues. The V end lost 1 base, the J end lost 2 bases, and 18 bases lay between the germline ends. As DNA, the CDR3 is TGTGCCAGCAGCTTAGGAGACAGACAGGCCGGCGCCTACAATGAGCAGTTCTTC. Translated: CASSLGDRQAGAYNEQFF.

This clone was found a few times. The genes are TRBV18 and TRBJ1-2; D unresolved. Looked up from germline, CDR1 is KGHSH and CDR2 is LQKENI. V lost 5 bases to trimming and J lost 4 bases, with 17 bases between them. This CDR3 is built from 15 residues. CDR3 DNA sequence: TGTGCCAGCTCAAGTTTTCAGGTCCCCTCCTATGGCTACACCTTC. It is translated as CASSSFQVPSYGYTF.

There are a few counts of this clone. This rearrangement joins TRBV4-1 to TRBJ2-7; no firm D call. The CDR3 length is 11 residues. The V gene's germline CDR1 is MGHRA and CDR2 YSYEKL. V was pared by 0 bases and J by 12 bases, with 9 bases between. CDR3 sequence: CASSQEFRLYF. The CDR3 DNA reads TGCGCCAGCAGCCAAGAATTCAGGCTGTACTTC.

The gene calls are TRBV6-1 and TRBJ1-5; the match to TRBD1 covers 7 bases. The CDR3 totals 15 residues. The V gene end was trimmed by 1 base and the J gene end by 5 bases; junction bases not matched to a gene: 5. The germline CDR1 and CDR2 sequences are MNHNS and SASEGT. DNA for the CDR3: TGTGCCAGCAGTGAAGGACAGGGAGGTCATCAGCCCCAGCATTTT. Translation: CASSEGQGGHQPQHF.

The chain joins TRBV9 to TRBJ2-2; 10 bases agree with TRBD2. Germline lookup yields CDR1 SGDLS and CDR2 YYNGEE. V lost 3 bases to trimming and J lost 0 bases; unmatched junction nucleotides: 11. This CDR3 comprises 19 residues. The CDR3 DNA is TGTGCCAGCAGCGGTATATTGGGACTAGCGAGAACGAACACCGGGGAGCTGTTTTTT. It specifies CASSGILGLARTNTGELFF.

The V and J genes are TRBV6-6 and TRBJ1-6, with 7 bases that match TRBD1. J gave up 8 bases and V 5 bases, and 6 bases lay outside the gene matches. The CDR3 consists of 14 residues. The V gene's germline CDR1 is MNHNY and CDR2 SVGAGI (reference sequence). The CDR3 DNA sequence: TGTGCCAGCAGTCCCGGACAGGATTATTCACCCCTCCACTTT. Encoded protein: CASSPGQDYSPLHF.

The V and J genes are TRBV5-1 and TRBJ2-7; the D gene is possibly TRBD1 (6 bases). The CDR3 has 14 residues. V lost 4 bases and J 5 bases, leaving 16 bases between the germline ends. Germline V CDR1 and CDR2: SGHRS, YFSETQ. CDR3 loop: CASSPGDIGDEQYF. The CDR3 DNA follows: TGCGCCAGCAGCCCCGGGGACATCGGGGACGAGCAGTACTTC.

This chain links TRBV9 with TRBJ1-2; tentative D call: TRBD1 (5 bases). CDR1 is SGDLS and CDR2 is YYNGEE in the germline V gene. This CDR3 spans 13 amino acids. The V end was cut by 0 bases, the J end by 4 bases, with 7 bases between. CDR3 protein: CASSVEGSYGYTF. CDR3 nucleotides: TGTGCCAGCAGCGTAGAGGGGTCCTATGGCTACACCTTC.

J is TRBJ2-1 and V is TRBV6-6, with D possibly TRBD2 on 5 matching bases. The germline V gene encodes CDR1 MNHNY and CDR2 SVGAGI (reference sequence). Trimming took off 6 bases at V and 8 bases at J, with 17 bases between the two ends. The CDR3 totals 14 residues. DNA of the CDR3: TGTGCCAGCAGAAGAGCGGACCTCGGGGATGAGCAGTTCTTC. Amino acids: CASRRADLGDEQFF.

This chain uses TRBV7-9 with TRBJ2-2, with D possibly TRBD1 on 6 matching bases. The V end lost 5 bases, the J end lost 6 bases, and 16 bases lay between the germline ends. The length of the CDR3 is 15 residues. CDR1 and CDR2 from the germline V gene are SEHNR and FQNEAQ (reference sequence). CDR3 sequence: CASSPRQVKPGELFF. The CDR3 DNA reads as TGTGCCAGCAGCCCTCGACAGGTTAAACCCGGGGAGCTGTTTTTT. Drawing the rest from reference TRBV7-9 and TRBJ2-2, the complete variable domain is DTGVSQNPRHKITKRGQNVTFRCDPISEHNRLYWYRQTLGQGPEFLTYFQNEAQLEKSRLLSDRFSAERPKGSFSTLEIQRTEQGDSAMYLCASSPRQVKPGELFFGEGSRLTVL.

V gene TRBV7-2 combines with J gene TRBJ1-2, with D maybe TRBD1 (5 bases). Germline CDR1 and CDR2: SGHTA and FQGNSA. V was clipped by 8 bases and J by 5 bases, with 18 bases between them. The length of the CDR3 is 14 residues. CDR3 coding DNA: TGTGCCAGCCCCATGGTCAGGGCGGGATATGGCTACACCTTC. Protein product: CASPMVRAGYGYTF.

The gene calls are TRBV19 and TRBJ1-1; maybe TRBD1 (6 bases). V was cut by 7 bases and J by 7 bases, with 13 bases left in between. Germline CDR1 LNHDA, CDR2 SQIVND (reference sequence). This CDR3 spans 12 amino acids. The CDR3 here is CASISLQGEAFF. CDR3 in DNA: TGTGCCAGTATTTCTCTACAGGGTGAAGCTTTCTTT.

The chain joins TRBV5-4 to TRBJ1-4; 9 bases agree with TRBD1. The V and J ends lost 4 bases and 8 bases, in that order; junction bases with no gene match: 15. The CDR3 covers 17 residues. The germline CDR1 and CDR2 sequences are SGHNT and YYREEE (reference sequence). This CDR3 is CASSRGRDRGNLEKLFF. The DNA for the CDR3 is TGTGCCAGCAGCCGCGGCCGAGACAGGGGGAATTTAGAAAAACTGTTTTTT. The full variable domain, its missing parts supplied by reference TRBV5-4 and TRBJ1-4, is ETGVTQSPTHLIKTRGQQVTLRCSSQSGHNTVSWYQQALGQGPQFIFQYYREEENGRGNFPPRFSGLQFPNYSSELNVNALELDDSALYLCASSRGRDRGNLEKLFFGSGTQLSVL.

The chain has TRBV5-1 and TRBJ2-1, with 12 bases fitting TRBD2. The germline gives CDR1 SGHRS, CDR2 YFSETQ. The length of the CDR3 is 15 residues. V dropped 4 bases and J dropped 7; count of bases not matched to a gene: 6. The CDR3 loop reads CASSVLAGGPNEQFF. As DNA, the CDR3 is TGCGCCAGCAGCGTACTAGCGGGGGGCCCTAATGAGCAGTTCTTC.

This chain joins TRBV5-1 and TRBJ1-2; 7 positions agree with TRBD1. In germline, CDR1 is SGHRS, CDR2 YFSETQ. This CDR3 is 15 amino acids long. Trimming at V came to 4 bases and at J to 4 bases, leaving 10 bases not matched to a gene. The CDR3 here is CASSLGGQAAYGYTF. The CDR3 coding sequence is TGCGCCAGCAGCCTGGGAGGACAGGCCGCCTATGGCTACACCTTC. Filled out from reference TRBV5-1 and TRBJ1-2, the complete variable domain reads KAGVTQTPRYLIKTRGQQVTLSCSPISGHRSVSWYQQTPGQGLQFLFEYFSETQRNKGNFPGRFSGRQFSNSRSEMNVSTLELGDSALYLCASSLGGQAAYGYTFGSGTRLTVV.

To note about this clone: At one end the junction does not follow the germline gene, possibly because of a read error. The chain joins TRBV7-9 to TRBJ2-7, with D maybe TRBD2 (5 bases). This CDR3 spans 12 amino acids. From germline, CDR1 is SEHNR and CDR2 FQNEAQ (reference sequence). CDR3 amino acids: CSSGDGNYEQYF. The CDR3, as DNA: TGTTCCAGCGGAGACGGAAACTACGAGCAGTACTTC.

This chain joins TRBV19 and TRBJ1-3; no definite D call. The CDR3 runs to 12 residues. V shed 10 bases and J shed 4 bases, with 11 bases lying between them. Germline V gives CDR1 LNHDA, CDR2 SQIVND (reference sequence). CDR3 in DNA: TGTGCCACCCACAGTCTCGGAAACACCATATATTTT. Its translation: CATHSLGNTIYF.

The rearrangement joins TRBV25-1 to TRBJ2-6; D call uncertain. The V gene lost 2 bases and the J gene lost 0 bases, with 11 bases spanning the gap. This CDR3 has 17 residues. Germline V lookup: CDR1 MGHDK, CDR2 SYGVNS. CDR3 amino acids: CASSEVLGVSGANVLTF. The CDR3 bases are TGTGCCAGCAGTGAAGTTCTTGGAGTCTCTGGGGCCAACGTCCTGACTTTC.

In DNA, the CDR3 is TGTGCCAGCAGTTTATCGACGGGGAATAGCAATCAGCCCCAGCATTTT. Protein sequence: CASSLSTGNSNQPQHF. The rearrangement joins TRBV27 to TRBJ1-5; D gene unclear. Germline CDR1 and CDR2: MNHEY and SMNVEV (reference sequence). V was pared by 0 bases and J by 0 bases, with 9 bases between. This CDR3 contains 16 residues.